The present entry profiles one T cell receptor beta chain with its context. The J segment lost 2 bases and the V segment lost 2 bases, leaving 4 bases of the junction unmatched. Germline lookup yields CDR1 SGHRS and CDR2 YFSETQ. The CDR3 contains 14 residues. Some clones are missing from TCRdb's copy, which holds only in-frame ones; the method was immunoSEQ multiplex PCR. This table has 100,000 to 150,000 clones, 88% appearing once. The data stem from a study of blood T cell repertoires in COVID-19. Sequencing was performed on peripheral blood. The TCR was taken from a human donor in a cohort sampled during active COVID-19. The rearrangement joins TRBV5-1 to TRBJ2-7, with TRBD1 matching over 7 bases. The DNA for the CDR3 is TGCGCCAGCAGCTTTCGACAGGGTGCCTACGAGCAGTACTTC. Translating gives CASSFRQGAYEQYF.